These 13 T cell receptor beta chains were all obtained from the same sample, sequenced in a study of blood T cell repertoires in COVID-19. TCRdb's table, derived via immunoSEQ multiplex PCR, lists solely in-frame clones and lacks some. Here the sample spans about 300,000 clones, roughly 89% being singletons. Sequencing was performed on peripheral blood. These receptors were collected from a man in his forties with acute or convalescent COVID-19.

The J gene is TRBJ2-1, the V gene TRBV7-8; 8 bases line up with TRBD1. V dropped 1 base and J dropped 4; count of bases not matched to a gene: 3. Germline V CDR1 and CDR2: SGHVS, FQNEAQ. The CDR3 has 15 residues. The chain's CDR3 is CASSLGGQGYNEQFF. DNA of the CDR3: TGTGCCAGCAGCTTAGGAGGACAGGGTTACAATGAGCAGTTCTTC.

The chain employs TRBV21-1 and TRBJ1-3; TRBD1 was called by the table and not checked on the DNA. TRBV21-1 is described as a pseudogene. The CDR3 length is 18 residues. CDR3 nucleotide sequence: TGTGCCAGCAGCAAAGATGAGAGCAGGGCAGGGGCTGGAAACACCATATATTTT. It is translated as CASSKDESRAGAGNTIYF.

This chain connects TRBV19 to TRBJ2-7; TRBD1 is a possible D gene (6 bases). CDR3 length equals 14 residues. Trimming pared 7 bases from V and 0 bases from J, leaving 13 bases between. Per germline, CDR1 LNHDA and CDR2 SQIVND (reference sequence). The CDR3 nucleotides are TGTGCCAGTAAGGAGCGGACAGTCTCCTACGAGCAGTACTTC. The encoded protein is CASKERTVSYEQYF.

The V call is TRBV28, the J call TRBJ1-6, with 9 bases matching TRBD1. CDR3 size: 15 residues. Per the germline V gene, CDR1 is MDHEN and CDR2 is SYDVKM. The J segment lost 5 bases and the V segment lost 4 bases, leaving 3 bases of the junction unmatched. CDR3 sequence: CASSSWTGDNSPLHF. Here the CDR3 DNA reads TGTGCCAGCAGTTCGTGGACAGGGGATAATTCACCCCTCCACTTT.

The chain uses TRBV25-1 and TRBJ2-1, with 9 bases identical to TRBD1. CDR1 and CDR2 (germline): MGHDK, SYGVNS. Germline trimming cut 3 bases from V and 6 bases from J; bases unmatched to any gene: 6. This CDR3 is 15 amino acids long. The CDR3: CASSDPGTGSNEQFF. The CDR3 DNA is TGTGCCAGCAGTGACCCCGGGACAGGGAGCAATGAGCAGTTCTTC.

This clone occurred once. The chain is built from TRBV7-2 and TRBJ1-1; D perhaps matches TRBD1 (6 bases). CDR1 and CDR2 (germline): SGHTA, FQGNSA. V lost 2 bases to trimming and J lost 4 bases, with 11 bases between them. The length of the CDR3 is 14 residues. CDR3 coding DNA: TGTGCCAGCAGCTTAAAACAGGGTCCCACTGAAGCTTTCTTT. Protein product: CASSLKQGPTEAFF.

The CDR3 DNA sequence: TGTGCCAGCAGCCCCATACAGGGGCGCTACACCTTC. Amino acid sequence: CASSPIQGRYTF. The rearrangement uses TRBV3-1 (or the pseudogene TRBV3-2) and TRBJ1-2, with 7 nucleotides matching TRBD1. V trimming: 4 bases; J trimming: 9 bases; junction bases outside the gene matches: 5. The CDR3 sequence is 12 residues long. Germline V CDR1 and CDR2: LGHDT, YNNKEL (reference sequence).

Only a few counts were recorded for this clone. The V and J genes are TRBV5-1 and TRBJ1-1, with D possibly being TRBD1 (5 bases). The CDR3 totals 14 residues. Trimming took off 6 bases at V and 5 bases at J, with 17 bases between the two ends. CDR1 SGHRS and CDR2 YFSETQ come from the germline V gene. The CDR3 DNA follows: TGCGCCAGCACCCGAGCGGGCGGGGCTACTGAAGCTTTCTTT. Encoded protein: CASTRAGGATEAFF.

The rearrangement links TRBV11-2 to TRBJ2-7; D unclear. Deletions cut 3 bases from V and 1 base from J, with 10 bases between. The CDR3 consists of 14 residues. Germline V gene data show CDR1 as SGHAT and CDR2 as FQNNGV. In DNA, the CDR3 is TGTGCCAGCAGCTTTATCATCTATTCCTACGAGCAGTACTTC. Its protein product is CASSFIIYSYEQYF. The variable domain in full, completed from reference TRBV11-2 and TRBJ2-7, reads EAGVAQSPRYKIIEKRQSVAFWCNPISGHATLYWYQQILGQGPKLLIQFQNNGVVDDSQLPKDRFSAERLKGVDSTLKIQPAKLEDSAVYLCASSFIIYSYEQYFGPGTRLTVT.

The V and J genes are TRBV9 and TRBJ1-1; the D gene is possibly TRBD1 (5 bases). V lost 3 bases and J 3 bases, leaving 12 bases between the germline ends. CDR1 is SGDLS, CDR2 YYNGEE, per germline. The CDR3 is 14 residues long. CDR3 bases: TGTGCCAGCAGCGCAGGGTCGCGGTACACTGAAGCTTTCTTT. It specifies CASSAGSRYTEAFF.

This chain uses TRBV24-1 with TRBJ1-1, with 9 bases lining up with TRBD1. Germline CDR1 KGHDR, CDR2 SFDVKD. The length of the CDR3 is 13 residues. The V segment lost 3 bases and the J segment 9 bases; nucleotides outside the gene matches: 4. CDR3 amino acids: CATSDPGTGKAFF. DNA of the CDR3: TGTGCCACCAGTGATCCCGGGACAGGGAAAGCTTTCTTT.

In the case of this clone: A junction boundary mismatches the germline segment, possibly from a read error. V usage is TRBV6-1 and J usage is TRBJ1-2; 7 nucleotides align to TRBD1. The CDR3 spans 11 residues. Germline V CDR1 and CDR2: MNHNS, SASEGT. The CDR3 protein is CASSEARQGYF. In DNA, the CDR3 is TGTGCCAGCAGTGAAGCGAGACAGGGCTACTTC.

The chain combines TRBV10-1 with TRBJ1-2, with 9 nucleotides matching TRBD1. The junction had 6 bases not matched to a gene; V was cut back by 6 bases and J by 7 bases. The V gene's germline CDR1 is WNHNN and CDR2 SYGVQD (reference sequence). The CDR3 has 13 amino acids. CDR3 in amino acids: CASSSGTGFGYTF. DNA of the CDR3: TGCGCCAGCAGCTCCGGGACAGGGTTTGGCTACACCTTC.